The rows below give T cell receptor beta chains drawn from one sample of a study of OX40 agonist ivuxolimab in advanced cancers. Sequencing used immunoSEQ multiplex PCR; TCRdb keeps in-frame clones, though not all of them. Here the sample spans roughly 70,000 clones, 80% to 85% being singletons. The specimen was CD4+ or CD8+ T cells sorted from blood, collected in a trial of the OX40 agonist ivuxolimab. The source is an adult with an advanced solid tumor such as melanoma, head and neck, liver or kidney cancer. Both conserved end residues are part of each CDR3. The D gene is left open where the match is weak. A clone size is listed for some rows: how often the clone was seen (once, few, many), or a class if it is expanded.

V gene	clone size	J gene	D gene	CDR3 DNA	CDR3 protein
TRBV5-4	-	TRBJ2-5	-	TGTGCCAGCAGCTCGGGTTGGACCCAGTACTTC	CASSSGWTQYF
TRBV25-1	-	TRBJ2-7	-	TGTGCCAGCAGTGATGACCGCTCCTACGAGCAGTACTTC	CASSDDRSYEQYF
TRBV25-1	-	TRBJ1-4	-	TGTGCCAGCAGTGAATTTAGGAATGAAAAACTGTTTTTT	CASSEFRNEKLFF
TRBV28	-	TRBJ2-2	-	TGTGCCAGCAGTTCCATATTGGGGGGTGGCGCCGGGGAGCTGTTTTTT	CASSSILGGGAGELFF
TRBV5-1	-	TRBJ2-5	-	TGCGCCAGCAGCCAGGGGGGAGGTGAGACCCAGTACTTC	CASSQGGGETQYF
TRBV9	-	TRBJ2-1	TRBD1	TGTGCCAGCAGCGTAAGGGGACAGGAGGATGAGCAGTTCTTC	CASSVRGQEDEQFF
TRBV5-4	-	TRBJ2-2	TRBD2	TGTGCCAGCAGCTCTCTTAGCGGGGCGAACACCGGGGAGCTGTTTTTT	CASSSLSGANTGELFF
TRBV28	-	TRBJ2-7	-	TGTGCCAGCAGTCCCTCAGGGCGCCAACCGGGTGAGCAGTACTTC	CASSPSGRQPGEQYF
TRBV6-1	once	TRBJ2-1	-	TGTGCCAGCAGTGATGCGGGACGCTCCTACAATGAGCAGTTCTTC	CASSDAGRSYNEQFF
TRBV28	-	TRBJ1-2	-	TGTGCCAGCAGTTTAGCCCCCGGGGGCTATTCGGGCGGCTACACCTTC	CASSLAPGGYSGGYTF
TRBV11-2	-	TRBJ1-2	TRBD1	TGTGCCAGCAGCTACGACGACAGGGTCTATGGCTACACCTTC	CASSYDDRVYGYTF
TRBV6-5	once	TRBJ1-2	TRBD1	TGTGCCAGCAGATCCCGACAGGGGTACTATGGCTACACCTTC	CASRSRQGYYGYTF
TRBV7-9	-	TRBJ1-1	-	TGTGCCAGCAGCTTATTAGTCCGGGAACAAGAAGCTTTCTTT	CASSLLVREQEAFF
TRBV7-9	-	TRBJ1-3	TRBD1	TGTGCCAGCAGCTTAGATGGGACAGGGACTGGAAACACCATATATTTT	CASSLDGTGTGNTIYF
TRBV30	-	TRBJ2-5	TRBD2	TGTGCCTGGAGTGTATTTGGTGGTAGCGGGAGGAGAGAGACCCAGTACTTC	CAWSVFGGSGRRETQYF
TRBV28	-	TRBJ1-6	-	TGTGCCAGCAGTTCCCCAGCCTGGAGAATTAATAATTCACCCCTCCACTTT	CASSSPAWRINNSPLHF
TRBV28	-	TRBJ1-2	-	TGTGCCAGCAGTCATCGTCGAACAGGGTTAAGTTTTAACTATGGCTACACCTTC	CASSHRRTGLSFNYGYTF
TRBV27	-	TRBJ2-1	-	TGTGCCAGCAGTTTAGGGGAAACATATGAGCAGTTCTTC	CASSLGETYEQFF
TRBV7-2	-	TRBJ1-1	-	TGTGCCAGCAGCTCCGTATGGACTGAAGCTTTCTTT	CASSSVWTEAFF
TRBV5-1	few	TRBJ1-4	TRBD1	TGCGCCAGCAGCTTGGGCCAGGGGGCGAATGAAAAACTGTTTTTT	CASSLGQGANEKLFF
TRBV23-1	-	TRBJ1-5	-	TGCGCCAGCAGTCAAGAGGTCGTTAGCAGCCGGGCCCCTCAGCCCCAGCATTTT	CASSQEVVSSRAPQPQHF
TRBV29-1	-	TRBJ1-1	-	TGCAGCGTTGACGGAAGGCTTAGGGGGGACACTGAAGCTTTCTTT	CSVDGRLRGDTEAFF
TRBV5-4	-	TRBJ1-3	-	TGTGCCAGCAGCTCCCACAGCAGCTCTGGAAACACCATATATTTT	CASSSHSSSGNTIYF
TRBV7-2	-	TRBJ2-7	-	TGTGCCAGCAGCAATCCCGGGTCGGGAATCCAGTACTTC	CASSNPGSGIQYF
TRBV18	few	TRBJ1-4	TRBD1	TGTGCCAGCTCACGTGTGACAGGGACGAGTAATGAAAAACTGTTTTTT	CASSRVTGTSNEKLFF
TRBV4-1	-	TRBJ2-3	TRBD1	TGCGCCAGCAAAAAAAGGACAGGGGGCACAGATACGCAGTATTTT	CASKKRTGGTDTQYF
TRBV6-1	few	TRBJ1-2	-	TGTGCCAGCAGTGAATACTTTACAGGGAGTCTTGCTAACTATGGCTACACCTTC	CASSEYFTGSLANYGYTF
TRBV11-3	-	TRBJ1-1	TRBD1	TGTGCCAGCAGCTTAGGGGGACAGGTGAACACTGAAGCTTTCTTT	CASSLGGQVNTEAFF
TRBV5-1	-	TRBJ2-7	-	TGCGCCAGCAGCCCCTTGGGGTATTACGAGCAGTACTTC	CASSPLGYYEQYF
TRBV19	-	TRBJ2-3	-	TGTGCCAGTAGTATGGATGGAGAGGCAGATACGCAGTATTTT	CASSMDGEADTQYF
TRBV9	-	TRBJ2-3	TRBD1	TGTGCCAGCAGCAAGGACAGGGTCACAGATACGCAGTATTTT	CASSKDRVTDTQYF